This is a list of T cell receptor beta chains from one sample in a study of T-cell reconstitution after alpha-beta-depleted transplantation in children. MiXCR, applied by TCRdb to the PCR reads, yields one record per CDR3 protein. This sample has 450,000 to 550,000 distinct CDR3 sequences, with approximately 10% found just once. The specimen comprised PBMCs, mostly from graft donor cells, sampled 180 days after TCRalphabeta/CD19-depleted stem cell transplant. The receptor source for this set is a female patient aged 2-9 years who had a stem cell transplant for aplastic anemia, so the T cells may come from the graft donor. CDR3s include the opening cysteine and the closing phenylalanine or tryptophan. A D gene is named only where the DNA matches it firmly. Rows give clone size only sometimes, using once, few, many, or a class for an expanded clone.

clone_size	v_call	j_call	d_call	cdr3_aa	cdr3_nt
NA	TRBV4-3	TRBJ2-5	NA	CASSLKLRQLKETQYF	TGCGCCAGCAGCCTAAAGCTGAGACAGCTAAAAGAGACCCAGTACTTC
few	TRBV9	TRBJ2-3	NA	CASSFLQGRGIKDTQYF	TGTGCCAGCAGCTTTCTACAGGGACGAGGAATAAAAGATACGCAGTATTTT
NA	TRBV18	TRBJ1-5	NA	CASSPSGFGNQPQHF	TGTGCCAGCTCACCGTCCGGGTTTGGCAATCAGCCCCAGCATTTT
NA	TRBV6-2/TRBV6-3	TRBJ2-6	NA	CASRRLDGANVLTF	TGTGCCAGCAGAAGATTGGACGGGGCCAACGTCCTGACTTTC
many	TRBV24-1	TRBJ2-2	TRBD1	CATSDLNRGTGELFF	TGTGCCACCAGTGATTTGAACAGGGGGACCGGGGAGCTGTTTTTT
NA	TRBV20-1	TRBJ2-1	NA	CSALSNGEQFF	TGCAGTGCTCTCTCTAATGGCGAGCAGTTCTTC
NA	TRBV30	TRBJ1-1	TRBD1	CAWYWGQGVSAGIF	TGTGCCTGGTACTGGGGACAGGGGGTCTCTGCGGGAATATTT
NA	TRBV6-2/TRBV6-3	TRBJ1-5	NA	CASSYLSAEYSNQPQHF	TGTGCCAGCAGTTATTTGTCAGCCGAATATAGCAATCAGCCCCAGCATTTT
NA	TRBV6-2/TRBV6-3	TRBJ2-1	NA	CASSYRGPAYNEQFF	TGTGCCAGCAGTTACCGCGGCCCGGCCTACAATGAGCAGTTCTTC
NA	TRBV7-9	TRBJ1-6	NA	CASSLGADSPLHF	TGTGCCAGCAGCTTAGGAGCGGATTCACCCCTCCACTTT
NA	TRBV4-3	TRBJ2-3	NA	CASSQASGGPTDTQYF	TGCGCCAGCAGCCAAGCGTCGGGTGGGCCGACAGATACGCAGTATTTT
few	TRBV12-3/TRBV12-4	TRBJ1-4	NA	CASSLLATNEKLFF	TGTGCCAGCAGCCTACTTGCAACTAATGAAAAACTGTTTTTT
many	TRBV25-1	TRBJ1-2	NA	CASKRKGLGYGYTF	TGTGCCAGCAAAAGGAAAGGGTTGGGCTATGGCTACACCTTC
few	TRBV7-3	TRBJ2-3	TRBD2	CASSFSGRVTDTQYF	TGTGCCAGCAGCTTTAGCGGGAGGGTCACAGATACGCAGTATTTT
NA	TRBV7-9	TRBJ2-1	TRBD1	CASSFGQGVNEQFF	TGTGCCAGCAGCTTCGGACAGGGGGTGAATGAGCAGTTCTTC
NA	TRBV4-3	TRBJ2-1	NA	CASSQDRGLWQFF	TGCGCCAGCAGCCAAGATCGGGGACTTTGGCAGTTCTTC
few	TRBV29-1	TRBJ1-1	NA	CSAGGGTEAFF	TGCAGCGCCGGGGGGGGCACTGAAGCTTTCTTT
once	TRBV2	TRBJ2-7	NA	CASGGSRYEQYF	TGTGCCAGCGGGGGGTCGAGATACGAGCAGTACTTC
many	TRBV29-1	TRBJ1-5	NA	CSVSEGLLGNQPQHF	TGCAGCGTTTCTGAGGGACTGCTAGGGAATCAGCCCCAGCATTTT
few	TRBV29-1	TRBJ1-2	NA	CSGSQNRGGYTF	TGCAGCGGGTCCCAGAACCGGGGTGGCTACACCTTC
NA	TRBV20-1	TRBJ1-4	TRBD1	CSARRGQGSEKLFF	TGCAGTGCTAGAAGGGGACAGGGTTCCGAAAAACTGTTTTTT
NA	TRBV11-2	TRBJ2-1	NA	CASSSRGGSSYNEQFF	TGTGCCAGCAGCTCACGCGGAGGGAGCTCCTACAATGAGCAGTTCTTC
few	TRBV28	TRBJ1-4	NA	CASSLSAQLFF	TGTGCCAGCAGTTTATCCGCCCAACTGTTTTTT
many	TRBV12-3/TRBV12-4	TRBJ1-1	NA	CASSKTPNTEAFF	TGTGCCAGCAGTAAGACCCCGAACACTGAAGCTTTCTTT
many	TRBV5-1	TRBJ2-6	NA	CASSLMGEGANVLTF	TGCGCCAGCAGCTTGATGGGGGAAGGGGCCAACGTCCTGACTTTC
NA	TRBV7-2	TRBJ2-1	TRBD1	CASSFSTGGYNEQFF	TGTGCCAGCAGCTTCTCGACAGGGGGCTACAATGAGCAGTTCTTC
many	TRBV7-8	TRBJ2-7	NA	CASSYELGSSYEQYF	TGTGCCAGCAGCTACGAGTTAGGTAGCTCCTACGAGCAGTACTTC
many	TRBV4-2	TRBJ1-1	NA	CASSQGIEAFF	TGTGCCAGCAGCCAAGGGATAGAGGCTTTCTTT
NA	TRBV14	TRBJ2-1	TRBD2	CASSRVPSGRAYEQFF	TGTGCCAGCAGCCGAGTCCCTAGCGGGAGGGCCTATGAGCAGTTCTTC
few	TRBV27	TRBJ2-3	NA	CASSRPTSTDTQYF	TGTGCCAGCAGTCGCCCCACGAGCACAGATACGCAGTATTTT
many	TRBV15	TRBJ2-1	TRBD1	CATTRDRRYNEQFF	TGTGCCACCACCCGGGACAGGCGCTACAATGAGCAGTTCTTC
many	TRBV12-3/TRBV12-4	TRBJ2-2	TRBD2	CASSLGGRDTGELFF	TGTGCCAGCTCCCTTGGCGGGAGGGACACCGGGGAGCTGTTTTTT
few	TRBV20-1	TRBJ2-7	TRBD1	CSARDPRGLAYEQYF	TGCAGTGCTAGAGATCCCAGGGGGCTCGCCTACGAGCAGTACTTC
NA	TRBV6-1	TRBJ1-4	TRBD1	CASSPPGQGSNEKLFF	TGTGCCAGCAGTCCTCCGGGACAGGGCTCTAATGAAAAACTGTTTTTT
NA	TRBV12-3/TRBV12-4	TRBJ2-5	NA	CASSPGTGARGETQYF	TGTGCCAGCAGTCCCGGGACTGGGGCGAGGGGGGAGACCCAGTACTTC
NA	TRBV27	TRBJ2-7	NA	CASSLFGGIQPYEQYF	TGTGCCAGCAGTTTATTCGGCGGGATCCAACCCTACGAGCAGTACTTC
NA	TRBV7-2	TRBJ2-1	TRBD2	CASSSGGGRPFNEQFF	TGTGCCAGCAGCTCGGGGGGGGGTCGTCCTTTTAATGAGCAGTTCTTC
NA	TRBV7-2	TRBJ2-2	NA	CASSFRVSGELFF	TGTGCCAGCAGCTTCCGAGTATCCGGGGAGCTGTTTTTT
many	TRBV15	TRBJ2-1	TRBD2	CATSRDARWLAGAEQFF	TGTGCCACCAGCAGAGATGCGCGGTGGCTAGCGGGAGCTGAGCAGTTCTTC
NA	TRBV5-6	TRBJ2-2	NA	CASSSLEENTGELFF	TGTGCCAGCAGCTCCCTGGAAGAGAACACCGGGGAGCTGTTTTTT
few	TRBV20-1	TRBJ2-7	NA	CSARDPEGSSYEQYF	TGCAGTGCTAGAGACCCGGAGGGGAGCTCCTACGAGCAGTACTTC
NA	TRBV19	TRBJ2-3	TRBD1	CASSIETGGSTDTQYF	TGTGCCAGTAGTATTGAGACAGGGGGCTCAACAGATACGCAGTATTTT
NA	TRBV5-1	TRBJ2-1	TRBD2	CASSLAQGLYNEQFF	TGCGCCAGCAGCTTGGCCCAGGGACTATACAATGAGCAGTTCTTC
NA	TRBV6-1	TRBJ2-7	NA	CASREGSGYEQYF	TGTGCCAGCAGGGAGGGGAGCGGGTACGAGCAGTACTTC
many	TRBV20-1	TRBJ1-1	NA	CSARESPRYWFGAFF	TGCAGTGCTAGAGAGTCGCCCAGATATTGGTTCGGGGCTTTCTTT
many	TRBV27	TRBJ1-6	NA	CASSSPQVLGDPLHF	TGTGCCAGCAGTTCGCCCCAGGTCCTGGGGGATCCCCTCCACTTT
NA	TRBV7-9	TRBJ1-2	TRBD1	CASSLRTGLDGYTF	TGTGCCAGCAGCTTACGGACAGGGTTGGATGGCTACACCTTC
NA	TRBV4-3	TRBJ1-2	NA	CASSQDRLYYGYTF	TGCGCCAGCAGCCAAGATCGCCTTTACTATGGCTACACCTTC
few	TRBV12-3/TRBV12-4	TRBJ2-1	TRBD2	CASKPGLAGLFDEQFF	TGTGCCAGCAAACCGGGACTAGCGGGACTCTTTGATGAGCAGTTCTTC
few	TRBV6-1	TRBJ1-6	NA	CASRKGDYNSPLHF	TGTGCCAGCAGAAAGGGCGATTATAATTCACCCCTCCACTTT
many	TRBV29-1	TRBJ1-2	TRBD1	CSVDNRGNGYTF	TGCAGCGTTGATAACAGGGGCAATGGCTACACCTTC
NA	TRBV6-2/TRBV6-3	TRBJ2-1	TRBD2	CASSYSKLLGLAGDWHKQFF	TGTGCCAGCAGTTACTCGAAACTCCTGGGACTAGCGGGAGATTGGCACAAGCAGTTCTTC
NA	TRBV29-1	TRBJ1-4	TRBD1	CSVEVGTGFGEKLFF	TGCAGCGTTGAAGTGGGGACAGGGTTCGGTGAAAAACTGTTTTTT
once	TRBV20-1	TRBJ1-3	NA	CSANNPIPGAHPGNTIYF	TGCAGTGCTAACAACCCAATCCCCGGGGCGCACCCTGGAAACACCATATATTTT
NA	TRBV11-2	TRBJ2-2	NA	CASSLNLRENTGELFF	TGTGCCAGCAGCTTAAATCTTAGAGAGAACACCGGGGAGCTGTTTTTT
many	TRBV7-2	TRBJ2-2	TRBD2	CASSPGGGTGELFF	TGTGCCAGCAGCCCCGGCGGGGGGACCGGGGAGCTGTTTTTT
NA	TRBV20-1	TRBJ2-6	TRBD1	CSAWGQGTQAGANVLTF	TGCAGTGCCTGGGGACAGGGGACGCAGGCTGGGGCCAACGTCCTGACTTTC
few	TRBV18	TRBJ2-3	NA	CASSPNQPTDTQYF	TGTGCCAGCTCACCAAACCAACCCACAGATACGCAGTATTTT
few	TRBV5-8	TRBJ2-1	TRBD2	CASRPTSGSPNEQFF	TGTGCCAGCAGACCGACTAGCGGGAGCCCCAATGAGCAGTTCTTC
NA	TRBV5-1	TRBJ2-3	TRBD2	CASSLTAGGPFSTDTQYF	TGCGCCAGCAGCTTGACAGCGGGAGGGCCTTTTAGTACAGATACGCAGTATTTT